Presented here are 20 T cell receptor beta chains from one specimen sequenced in a study of T-cell reconstitution after alpha-beta-depleted transplantation in children. Unique molecular identifiers were built into the TCRbeta library. TCRdb recomputed calls from the PCR reads with MiXCR, one row per CDR3 protein. The sample has more than 550,000 distinct CDR3 sequences, roughly a tenth seen once. The material sequenced was PBMCs from the stem cell graft donor, taken from the stem cell graft. Source of these receptors: a human donor who donated a stem cell graft to a child with acute myeloid leukemia.

This clonotype turned up a few times. Here the CDR3 DNA reads TGTGCCAGCAGCTCAACTGTTGGCTCGAGCTACGAGCAGTACTTC. It translates to CASSSTVGSSYEQYF. The chain has TRBV7-3 and TRBJ2-7; no clear D. CDR3 size: 15 residues. The germline CDR1 and CDR2 sequences are SGHTA and FQGTGA. Deletions cut 4 bases from V and 3 bases from J, with 16 bases between.

The chain joins TRBV20-1 to TRBJ2-1; TRBD2 matches at 14 bases. Germline assignment: CDR1 DFQATT and CDR2 SNEGSKA (reference sequence). The CDR3 extends over 15 amino acids. V shed 4 bases, J shed 7 bases, and the junction held 6 bases outside the gene matches. The DNA for the CDR3 is TGCAGTGCTACCCAGACTAGCGGGAGGGTGAATGAGCAGTTCTTC. Its protein product is CSATQTSGRVNEQFF.

At least ten counts were recorded for this clonotype. This sequence joins TRBV28 and TRBJ1-1, with no clear D. Trimming shortened V by 3 bases and J by 8 bases, and 7 bases separated the two germline ends. The CDR3 consists of 11 residues. Per germline, CDR1 MDHEN and CDR2 SYDVKM. The CDR3 loop is CASSLEREAFF. The CDR3 DNA follows: TGTGCCAGCAGTTTGGAGCGGGAAGCTTTCTTT.

This clonotype was detected many times. The gene calls are TRBV29-1 and TRBJ1-5, with no clear D. Germline loops: CDR1 SQVTM, CDR2 ANQGSEA. Trimming cost V 6 bases and J 2 bases, with 8 bases left between them. This CDR3 has 12 residues. CDR3 sequence reads: CSVREGNQPQHF. In DNA, the CDR3 is TGCAGCGTGAGGGAGGGCAATCAGCCCCAGCATTTT.

The chain has TRBV24-1 and TRBJ2-3; no definite D call. CDR1 is KGHDR, CDR2 SFDVKD, per germline. The CDR3 extends over 13 amino acids. With 2 bases removed from V and 8 bases from J, the gap between germline ends came to 10 bases. CDR3 sequence (DNA): TGTGCCACCAGTGATTCCTACCTGAGTACGCAGTATTTT. This codes for CATSDSYLSTQYF.

This clonotype was seen many times. The rearrangement uses TRBV9 and TRBJ2-3; 8 positions match TRBD2. The trim removed 0 bases at V and 2 bases at J, leaving 14 bases unmatched. Germline V gives CDR1 SGDLS, CDR2 YYNGEE. The length of the CDR3 is 19 residues. CDR3 residues: CASSVGLGILAGSTDTQYF. DNA for the CDR3: TGTGCCAGCAGCGTAGGCCTAGGCATATTAGCGGGGTCCACAGATACGCAGTATTTT. The complete variable domain, with remaining parts taken from reference TRBV9 and TRBJ2-3, reads DSGVTQTPKHLITATGQRVTLRCSPRSGDLSVYWYQQSLDQGLQFLIQYYNGEERAKGNILERFSAQQFPDLHSELNLSSLELGDSALYFCASSVGLGILAGSTDTQYFGPGTRLTVL.

The chain links TRBV20-1 to TRBJ2-1; no reliable D call. The V gene's germline CDR1 is DFQATT and CDR2 SNEGSKA (reference sequence). Trimming left V 6 bases short and J 1 base short, with 19 bases between. CDR3 length equals 16 residues. CDR3 in DNA: TGCAGTGCCGAGGCTGCCTCTCGGTGGTCCTACAATGAGCAGTTCTTC. This gives the protein CSAEAASRWSYNEQFF.

The V call is TRBV27, the J call TRBJ2-7; D is perhaps TRBD2 (6 bases). This CDR3 is built from 13 residues. Germline V gene sequence: CDR1 MNHEY, CDR2 SMNVEV (reference sequence). V lost 2 bases and J 4 bases, leaving 9 bases between the germline ends. The CDR3, as DNA: TGTGCCAGCAGTTTACAACGGGAGTACGAGCAGTACTTC. Its translation: CASSLQREYEQYF.

V gene TRBV5-1 combines with J gene TRBJ2-5; TRBD2 agrees at 13 bases. Germline V gene sequence: CDR1 SGHRS, CDR2 YFSETQ. J gave up 5 bases and V 3 bases, and 7 bases lay outside the gene matches. The CDR3 extends over 16 amino acids. For the CDR3, the DNA is TGCGCCAGCAGCTCTACACTAGCGGGAGGGCGGGAGACCCAGTACTTC. This translates into CASSSTLAGGRETQYF. The complete variable domain, with remaining parts taken from reference TRBV5-1 and TRBJ2-5, reads KAGVTQTPRYLIKTRGQQVTLSCSPISGHRSVSWYQQTPGQGLQFLFEYFSETQRNKGNFPGRFSGRQFSNSRSEMNVSTLELGDSALYLCASSSTLAGGRETQYFGPGTRLLVL.

This clonotype was found a few times. The CDR3 region has the DNA TGTGCCAGCAGCCCACCGGGACTAGGGGCCGGGGAGCTGTTTTTT. As protein: CASSPPGLGAGELFF. V gene TRBV11-2 combines with J gene TRBJ2-2; 8 positions match TRBD2. CDR3 size: 15 residues. The germline V gene has CDR1 SGHAT and CDR2 FQNNGV. The V and J ends lost 5 bases and 6 bases, in that order; junction bases with no gene match: 8.

V gene TRBV20-1 combines with J gene TRBJ1-2; no clear D gene. The ends were cut back, 3 bases at V and 6 bases at J, with 14 bases in the middle. CDR1 and CDR2 (germline): DFQATT, SNEGSKA (reference sequence). The CDR3 is 13 amino acids. The CDR3, as DNA: TGCAGTGCTAGTTGGGTCGCCGCGCATGGCTACACCTTC. This sequence encodes CSASWVAAHGYTF.

This clonotype was detected a few times. The chain joins TRBV6-1 to TRBJ1-2; 8 bases fit TRBD1. This CDR3 has 15 amino acids. V trimming: 4 bases; J trimming: 2 bases; junction bases outside the gene matches: 6. Germline lookup yields CDR1 MNHNS and CDR2 SASEGT. The CDR3 DNA sequence: TGTGCCAGCAGTGCGCTGCGGGACAGGAACTATGGCTACACCTTC. Translation: CASSALRDRNYGYTF.

This clonotype has a count of ten or more. The chain is built from TRBV20-1 and TRBJ2-7; 7 bases are a match to TRBD1. CDR1 is DFQATT, CDR2 SNEGSKA, per germline (reference sequence). The trim removed 7 bases at V and 0 bases at J, leaving 6 bases unmatched. The CDR3 sequence is 13 residues long. This chain's CDR3 is CSVSDRSSYEQYF. Here the CDR3 DNA reads TGCAGTGTATCGGACAGGAGCTCCTACGAGCAGTACTTC.

The table lists this clonotype with a few counts. The V and J genes are TRBV20-1 and TRBJ1-6; D is undetermined. Germline loops: CDR1 DFQATT, CDR2 SNEGSKA (reference sequence). This CDR3 is 14 amino acids long. V gave up 1 base and J gave up 7 bases, with 11 bases separating them. The CDR3: CSARVKGSNSPLHF. The CDR3 DNA is TGCAGTGCTAGAGTAAAGGGTAGCAATTCACCCCTCCACTTT.

The J gene is TRBJ2-1, the V gene TRBV25-1; 11 bases fit TRBD2. The CDR3 loop spans 17 amino acids. The V gene's germline CDR1 is MGHDK and CDR2 SYGVNS. V was clipped by 4 bases and J by 1 base; unmatched bases: 6. The DNA for the CDR3 is TGTGCCAGCAGTGGGAAAACTAGCGGGGGTTCCTACAATGAGCAGTTCTTC. As protein: CASSGKTSGGSYNEQFF.

This rearrangement joins TRBV29-1 to TRBJ2-1, with TRBD2 as a possible D gene (5 bases). Trimming left V 3 bases short and J 0 bases short, with 9 bases between. Germline loops: CDR1 SQVTM, CDR2 ANQGSEA. CDR3 length: 14 amino acids. CDR3 amino acids: CSVERESSYNEQFF. The CDR3 DNA is TGCAGCGTTGAGAGGGAGAGCTCCTACAATGAGCAGTTCTTC.

This chain uses TRBV24-1 with TRBJ1-5; D unresolved. Trimming pared 1 base from V and 10 bases from J, leaving 19 bases between. The CDR3 runs 16 residues. CDR1 is KGHDR, CDR2 SFDVKD, per germline. CDR3 protein: CATSDLRRNIISPQHF. The CDR3 nucleotides are TGTGCCACCAGTGATTTAAGGAGGAACATCATCAGCCCCCAGCATTTT.

The genes are TRBV11-1 and TRBJ2-1; 9 nucleotides match TRBD2. Trimming removed 5 bases from V and 4 bases from J; junction bases left unmatched: 18. The CDR3 runs 19 residues. Per the germline V gene, CDR1 is SGHAT and CDR2 is FQDESV (reference sequence). CDR3 sequence: CASSPPGWGGRASYNEQFF. The CDR3 DNA reads as TGTGCCAGCAGCCCCCCGGGGTGGGGCGGGAGGGCGTCTTACAATGAGCAGTTCTTC.

This clonotype was seen only once. The V gene is TRBV20-1, the J gene TRBJ1-2; TRBD1 agrees at 12 bases. Germline-derived CDR1 and CDR2 are DFQATT and SNEGSKA (reference sequence). Unmatched junction bases numbered 11, after V lost 4 bases and J lost 8 bases. This CDR3 region has 15 residues. CDR3 residues: CSAIRRGQGARGYTF. CDR3 coding DNA: TGCAGTGCTATACGTAGGGGACAGGGGGCCAGGGGCTACACCTTC.

This clonotype came up a few times. The rearrangement joins TRBV6-5 to TRBJ2-7; a weak D match, TRBD2 (5 bases). Germline CDR1 is MNHEY and CDR2 is SVGAGI. CDR3 size: 17 residues. Trimming cost V 0 bases and J 2 bases, with 17 bases left between them. The CDR3 sequence: CASSYSGLAGQPYEQYF. The CDR3 DNA reads TGTGCCAGCAGTTACTCCGGTCTAGCTGGTCAACCCTACGAGCAGTACTTC.